A selection of T cell receptor beta chains follows, all from one sample in a study of OX40 agonist ivuxolimab in advanced cancers. TCRdb's copy holds only in-frame clones and misses some; the assay was immunoSEQ multiplex PCR. The sample consists of about 45,000 clones, around 90% of them appearing once. The sequencing here drew on CD4+ or CD8+ T cells sorted from blood, taken in a trial of the OX40 agonist ivuxolimab. Receptors were obtained from an adult with an advanced solid tumor such as melanoma, head and neck, liver or kidney cancer. CDR3s include the opening cysteine and the closing phenylalanine or tryptophan. The D gene is left open where the match is weak. The listing skips clone size in some rows; elsewhere it reads once, few, many or a size class.

D gene: TRBD2
J gene: TRBJ2-5
V gene: TRBV7-8
clone size: .
CDR3 protein: CASSATSGETKETQYF
CDR3 DNA: TGTGCCAGCAGCGCTACTAGCGGGGAGACTAAAGAGACCCAGTACTTC

D gene: .
J gene: TRBJ2-1
V gene: TRBV27
clone size: .
CDR3 protein: CASSLLGNEQFF
CDR3 DNA: TGTGCCAGCAGTTTATTGGGGAATGAGCAGTTCTTC

D gene: .
J gene: TRBJ1-2
V gene: TRBV5-6
clone size: .
CDR3 protein: CASSLGGGNYGYTF
CDR3 DNA: TGTGCCAGCAGCTTGGGAGGGGGAAACTATGGCTACACCTTC

D gene: .
J gene: TRBJ2-2
V gene: TRBV12-1
clone size: .
CDR3 protein: CASSVDRVGTGELFF
CDR3 DNA: TGTGCCAGCAGCGTGGACAGGGTGGGCACCGGGGAGCTGTTTTTT

D gene: .
J gene: TRBJ2-3
V gene: TRBV4-1
clone size: .
CDR3 protein: CASSPTLGSTDTQYF
CDR3 DNA: TGCGCCAGCAGCCCCACATTGGGTAGCACAGATACGCAGTATTTT

D gene: .
J gene: TRBJ2-2
V gene: TRBV7-3
clone size: .
CDR3 protein: CASSLWGGVPPGTSGELFF
CDR3 DNA: TGTGCCAGCAGCTTATGGGGAGGCGTTCCTCCCGGGACCTCCGGGGAGCTGTTTTTT

D gene: .
J gene: TRBJ2-6
V gene: TRBV4-1
clone size: once
CDR3 protein: CASSLRLTGANVLTF
CDR3 DNA: TGCGCCAGCAGCCTCCGGTTGACTGGGGCCAACGTCCTGACTTTC

D gene: .
J gene: TRBJ1-5
V gene: TRBV4-1
clone size: medium-sized
CDR3 protein: CASSQTGDSNQPQHF
CDR3 DNA: TGCGCCAGCAGCCAAACAGGAGATAGCAATCAGCCCCAGCATTTT

D gene: .
J gene: TRBJ2-3
V gene: TRBV5-1
clone size: .
CDR3 protein: CASSSMGGVGTDTQYF
CDR3 DNA: TGCGCCAGCAGCTCGATGGGCGGGGTCGGCACAGATACGCAGTATTTT

D gene: .
J gene: TRBJ2-5
V gene: TRBV19
clone size: .
CDR3 protein: CASSMATVFASQETQYF
CDR3 DNA: TGTGCCAGTAGTATGGCGACGGTTTTTGCCTCCCAAGAGACCCAGTACTTC

D gene: TRBD2
J gene: TRBJ2-3
V gene: TRBV15
clone size: .
CDR3 protein: CATSRALAGDPYTDTQYF
CDR3 DNA: TGTGCCACCAGCAGAGCGCTAGCGGGGGATCCGTACACAGATACGCAGTATTTT

D gene: .
J gene: TRBJ1-1
V gene: TRBV5-6
clone size: .
CDR3 protein: CASSLGLYTEAFF
CDR3 DNA: TGTGCCAGCAGCTTGGGGTTGTACACTGAAGCTTTCTTT

D gene: TRBD1
J gene: TRBJ2-7
V gene: TRBV5-6
clone size: .
CDR3 protein: CASSSSGTGGPEQYF
CDR3 DNA: TGTGCCAGCAGCTCATCCGGGACAGGGGGCCCCGAGCAGTACTTC

D gene: .
J gene: TRBJ2-1
V gene: TRBV7-8
clone size: .
CDR3 protein: CASTKTSGGSYNEQFF
CDR3 DNA: TGTGCCAGCACCAAGACATCCGGAGGCTCCTACAATGAGCAGTTCTTC

D gene: TRBD2
J gene: TRBJ2-1
V gene: TRBV27
clone size: .
CDR3 protein: CASSLTSGSYNEQFF
CDR3 DNA: TGTGCCAGCAGCCTGACTAGCGGCTCCTACAATGAGCAGTTCTTC

D gene: TRBD1
J gene: TRBJ1-1
V gene: TRBV6-5
clone size: .
CDR3 protein: CASTYDRGAEAFF
CDR3 DNA: TGTGCCAGCACCTACGACAGGGGCGCTGAAGCTTTCTTT

D gene: .
J gene: TRBJ2-1
V gene: TRBV9
clone size: .
CDR3 protein: CASSAPGSSYNEQFF
CDR3 DNA: TGTGCCAGCAGCGCCCCGGGGAGCTCCTACAATGAGCAGTTCTTC

D gene: .
J gene: TRBJ2-2
V gene: TRBV27
clone size: .
CDR3 protein: CASSYQQNTGELFF
CDR3 DNA: TGTGCCAGCAGTTACCAACAGAACACCGGGGAGCTGTTTTTT

D gene: .
J gene: TRBJ2-3
V gene: TRBV7-9
clone size: .
CDR3 protein: CASSLTSSRDTQYF
CDR3 DNA: TGTGCCAGCAGCCTCACTAGCTCTCGCGATACGCAGTATTTT

D gene: .
J gene: TRBJ2-7
V gene: TRBV29-1
clone size: .
CDR3 protein: CSVEEGYEQYF
CDR3 DNA: TGCAGCGTTGAAGAGGGCTACGAGCAGTACTTC

D gene: TRBD2
J gene: TRBJ2-7
V gene: TRBV19
clone size: .
CDR3 protein: CASSLIGGYEQYF
CDR3 DNA: TGTGCCAGTAGCCTCATCGGGGGGTACGAGCAGTACTTC

D gene: TRBD1
J gene: TRBJ1-1
V gene: TRBV2
clone size: .
CDR3 protein: CASSLAWTGLNTEAFF
CDR3 DNA: TGTGCCAGCTCTCTGGCGTGGACAGGTTTAAACACTGAAGCTTTCTTT